Listed below are T cell receptor beta chains from one sample, sequenced in a study of T cell changes during pregnancy in multiple sclerosis. The protocol was immunoSEQ multiplex PCR, while the TCRdb copy is restricted to in-frame clones and leaves out a portion. The sample includes tens of thousands of clones, 80% to 90% of them seen just once. The specimen comprised CD8+ T cells from peripheral blood mononuclear cells, sampled in the second trimester of pregnancy. The receptors derive from a female donor in good health, enrolled as a control in a pregnancy study. Both conserved end residues are part of each CDR3. Each record gives: D gene, clone size, V gene, J gene, CDR3 protein, CDR3 DNA. A D gene is named only where the DNA matches it firmly. Clone size is not always given. Where it is, it says once, few, many or a class for expanded clones.

D: TRBD2; size: .; V: TRBV30; J: TRBJ2-3; CDR3: CAWSGGLVWPTDTQYF; DNA: TGTGCCTGGAGTGGTGGACTAGTCTGGCCCACAGATACGCAGTATTTT
D: TRBD2; size: .; V: TRBV15; J: TRBJ2-1; CDR3: CATSRDFASGSSYNEQFF; DNA: TGTGCCACCAGCAGAGATTTCGCTAGCGGGAGCTCCTACAATGAGCAGTTCTTC
D: .; size: .; V: TRBV14; J: TRBJ1-2; CDR3: CASSRERLGQPWGNHYGYTF; DNA: TGTGCCAGCAGCCGCGAGAGACTTGGACAGCCGTGGGGGAATCACTATGGCTACACCTTC
D: .; size: .; V: TRBV5-1; J: TRBJ2-5; CDR3: CASSAYRERQETQYF; DNA: TGCGCCAGCAGCGCCTACAGGGAAAGACAAGAGACCCAGTACTTC
D: .; size: .; V: TRBV28; J: TRBJ1-1; CDR3: CASSLRGGNTEAFF; DNA: TGTGCCAGCTCCTTGCGGGGGGGGAACACTGAAGCTTTCTTT
D: .; size: once; V: TRBV30; J: TRBJ1-6; CDR3: CAWTGGGISPLHF; DNA: TGTGCCTGGACCGGGGGAGGAATTTCACCCCTCCACTTT
D: .; size: .; V: TRBV28; J: TRBJ2-3; CDR3: CASSFGGAADTQYF; DNA: TGTGCCAGCAGTTTTGGGGGGGCCGCAGATACGCAGTATTTT
D: TRBD1; size: .; V: TRBV15; J: TRBJ2-2; CDR3: CATSIDRDRNTGELFF; DNA: TGTGCCACCAGCATTGACCGGGACAGGAACACCGGGGAGCTGTTTTTT
D: .; size: .; V: TRBV5-6; J: TRBJ2-2; CDR3: CASSTIGGASGPGELFF; DNA: TGTGCCAGCAGCACGATTGGGGGGGCTAGTGGTCCCGGGGAGCTGTTTTTT
D: .; size: .; V: TRBV11-3; J: TRBJ2-5; CDR3: CASSLDSGVSRKSQYF; DNA: TGTGCCAGCAGCTTAGATTCGGGGGTAAGTCGCAAATCCCAGTACTTC
D: .; size: .; V: TRBV5-1; J: TRBJ1-6; CDR3: CASSFSVYNSPLHF; DNA: TGCGCCAGCAGCTTTTCGGTTTATAATTCACCCCTCCACTTT
D: TRBD1; size: .; V: TRBV19; J: TRBJ2-1; CDR3: CASSIGTGGSDEQFF; DNA: TGTGCCAGTAGTATTGGGACAGGGGGCAGCGATGAGCAGTTCTTC
D: TRBD2; size: .; V: TRBV7-9; J: TRBJ2-5; CDR3: CASSLRLAGGHKQETQYF; DNA: TGTGCCAGCAGCTTGCGACTAGCGGGAGGTCATAAGCAAGAGACCCAGTACTTC
D: .; size: .; V: TRBV7-6; J: TRBJ1-1; CDR3: CASSSSGGAKEAFF; DNA: TGTGCCAGCAGCTCCTCCGGGGGGGCCAAGGAGGCTTTCTTT
D: TRBD1; size: .; V: TRBV11-1; J: TRBJ2-3; CDR3: CASSLLSWDRALGGAQYF; DNA: TGTGCCAGCAGCTTACTCTCATGGGACAGGGCCCTCGGGGGAGCGCAGTATTTT
D: TRBD1; size: .; V: TRBV7-8; J: TRBJ2-7; CDR3: CASSLAEGTGTYEQYF; DNA: TGTGCCAGCAGCTTAGCGGAAGGGACAGGGACCTACGAGCAGTACTTC
D: TRBD2; size: .; V: TRBV27; J: TRBJ2-7; CDR3: CASSYYGLVGEQYF; DNA: TGTGCCAGCAGTTATTACGGACTAGTGGGGGAGCAGTACTTC
D: .; size: few; V: TRBV4-1; J: TRBJ2-1; CDR3: CASSQVIASYNEQFF; DNA: TGCGCCAGCAGCCAAGTCATAGCGTCGTACAATGAGCAGTTCTTC
D: .; size: once; V: TRBV7-2; J: TRBJ2-5; CDR3: CASSLARGGEETQYF; DNA: TGTGCCAGCAGCTTAGCCCGAGGGGGGGAAGAGACCCAGTACTTC
D: .; size: .; V: TRBV5-6; J: TRBJ1-1; CDR3: CASILGSRFKGTEAFF; DNA: TGTGCCAGCATCCTGGGGAGCAGGTTTAAGGGTACTGAAGCTTTCTTT
D: TRBD2; size: .; V: TRBV19; J: TRBJ2-1; CDR3: CASSIRLARDEQFF; DNA: TGTGCCAGTAGTATTCGACTAGCGAGGGATGAGCAGTTCTTC
D: TRBD2; size: .; V: TRBV7-9; J: TRBJ2-7; CDR3: CASSLGAGGTYEQYF; DNA: TGTGCCAGCAGCTTGGGAGCGGGGGGCACCTACGAGCAGTACTTC
D: TRBD2; size: .; V: TRBV5-1; J: TRBJ2-5; CDR3: CASSWTSGERETQYF; DNA: TGCGCCAGCAGCTGGACTAGCGGGGAGCGAGAGACCCAGTACTTC
D: TRBD2; size: .; V: TRBV13; J: TRBJ2-7; CDR3: CASSLQASGHEQYF; DNA: TGTGCCAGCAGCTTACAGGCTAGCGGACACGAGCAGTACTTC
D: .; size: .; V: TRBV9; J: TRBJ1-5; CDR3: CASSAEGTERPQHF; DNA: TGTGCCAGCAGCGCCGAGGGTACCGAACGGCCCCAGCATTTT
D: .; size: .; V: TRBV28; J: TRBJ2-2; CDR3: CASSRHKENTGELFF; DNA: TGTGCCAGCAGCCGACACAAAGAGAACACCGGGGAGCTGTTTTTT
D: .; size: .; V: TRBV5-6; J: TRBJ2-7; CDR3: CASSPRRSYEQYF; DNA: TGTGCCAGCAGTCCCCGGAGGAGTTACGAGCAGTACTTC
D: TRBD1; size: .; V: TRBV29-1; J: TRBJ2-2; CDR3: CSATGDTGELFF; DNA: TGCAGCGCAACAGGGGATACCGGGGAGCTGTTTTTT
D: TRBD2; size: .; V: TRBV28; J: TRBJ2-1; CDR3: CATYLLLAGGPNEQFF; DNA: TGTGCCACGTACTTGTTACTAGCGGGAGGCCCCAATGAGCAGTTCTTC
D: .; size: .; V: TRBV19; J: TRBJ2-3; CDR3: CATRTSHTSDTQYF; DNA: TGTGCCACCCGGACTTCGCACACTTCAGATACGCAGTATTTT
D: .; size: once; V: TRBV7-5; J: TRBJ2-5; CDR3: CVRSFESLELQGRDETQYF; DNA: TGTGTCAGAAGCTTTGAGTCCCTTGAACTACAGGGGCGAGATGAGACCCAGTACTTC
D: TRBD2; size: .; V: TRBV4-2; J: TRBJ2-3; CDR3: CASSPGLDTDTQYF; DNA: TGTGCCAGCAGCCCCGGACTAGACACAGATACGCAGTATTTT
D: .; size: .; V: TRBV6-5; J: TRBJ1-1; CDR3: CASSLGADTEAFF; DNA: TGTGCCAGCAGTTTGGGGGCGGACACTGAAGCTTTCTTT
D: TRBD1; size: .; V: TRBV28; J: TRBJ1-6; CDR3: CASTNRQGGKDSPLHF; DNA: TGTGCCAGCACCAACCGGCAGGGGGGTAAGGATTCACCCCTCCACTTT
D: TRBD1; size: .; V: TRBV30; J: TRBJ2-7; CDR3: CAWSGEQGIYEQYF; DNA: TGTGCCTGGAGTGGTGAACAGGGGATTTACGAGCAGTACTTC
D: .; size: .; V: TRBV5-6; J: TRBJ2-7; CDR3: CASSLVGAEQYF; DNA: TGTGCCAGCAGCTTGGTAGGGGCCGAGCAGTACTTC
D: .; size: .; V: TRBV4-1; J: TRBJ2-7; CDR3: CASSPGRYIQHEQYF; DNA: TGCGCCAGCAGCCCAGGCCGGTACATTCAACACGAGCAGTACTTC
D: .; size: .; V: TRBV28; J: TRBJ1-1; CDR3: CASSLGAGAEAFF; DNA: TGTGCCAGCAGTTTAGGGGCGGGGGCTGAAGCTTTCTTT
D: .; size: .; V: TRBV7-9; J: TRBJ1-5; CDR3: CASSLGGRTQPQHF; DNA: TGTGCCAGCAGCTTAGGAGGAAGAACCCAGCCCCAGCATTTT
D: TRBD1; size: .; V: TRBV6-1; J: TRBJ1-2; CDR3: CASSEVPGQGAVGYTF; DNA: TGTGCCAGCAGTGAAGTACCGGGACAGGGGGCAGTAGGCTACACCTTC
D: .; size: .; V: TRBV7-2; J: TRBJ2-1; CDR3: CASSWGLRGNEQFF; DNA: TGTGCCAGCAGCTGGGGACTTCGGGGCAATGAGCAGTTCTTC
D: TRBD2; size: .; V: TRBV7-2; J: TRBJ2-3; CDR3: CASSPGTSGTDTQYF; DNA: TGTGCCAGCAGCCCCGGGACTAGCGGCACAGATACGCAGTATTTT
D: TRBD1; size: .; V: TRBV4-1; J: TRBJ1-6; CDR3: CASSQKVQGGNSPLHF; DNA: TGCGCCAGCAGCCAGAAAGTACAGGGGGGGAATTCACCCCTCCACTTT
D: .; size: .; V: TRBV21-1; J: TRBJ2-5; CDR3: CASSNRTSGEQETQYF; DNA: TGTGCCAGCAGCAACCGGACTAGCGGGGAACAAGAGACCCAGTACTTC
D: TRBD1; size: .; V: TRBV4-1; J: TRBJ2-7; CDR3: CASSQSQGVGTHEQYF; DNA: TGCGCCAGCAGCCAAAGTCAGGGGGTCGGGACCCACGAGCAGTACTTC
D: .; size: .; V: TRBV6-5; J: TRBJ2-1; CDR3: CASSRYNEQFF; DNA: TGTGCCAGCAGCCGCTACAATGAGCAGTTCTTC
D: .; size: .; V: TRBV9; J: TRBJ2-6; CDR3: CASSVGGAGANVLTF; DNA: TGTGCCAGCAGCGTAGGGGGGGCTGGGGCCAACGTCCTGACTTTC
D: TRBD2; size: few; V: TRBV5-6; J: TRBJ2-1; CDR3: CASSLGLAGGNEQFF; DNA: TGTGCCAGCAGCTTGGGACTAGCGGGAGGAAATGAGCAGTTCTTC
D: TRBD2; size: .; V: TRBV6-1; J: TRBJ2-7; CDR3: CASSPLAGGLLIF; DNA: TGTGCCAGCAGTCCCCTAGCGGGAGGGCTTTTGATCTTC
D: .; size: .; V: TRBV11-2; J: TRBJ1-5; CDR3: CASSLGGGNQPQHF; DNA: TGTGCCAGCAGCTTAGGGGGGGGCAATCAGCCCCAGCATTTT
D: .; size: .; V: TRBV11-2; J: TRBJ2-3; CDR3: CASSLVADTQYF; DNA: TGTGCCAGCAGCTTAGTCGCAGATACGCAGTATTTT
D: TRBD1; size: .; V: TRBV27; J: TRBJ2-1; CDR3: CASSSQGTASYNEQFF; DNA: TGTGCCAGCAGCTCCCAGGGGACAGCGAGCTACAATGAGCAGTTCTTC
D: TRBD2; size: .; V: TRBV7-6; J: TRBJ2-6; CDR3: CASSPILAGDSGANVLTF; DNA: TGTGCCAGCAGCCCTATACTAGCGGGGGATTCTGGGGCCAACGTCCTGACTTTC
D: TRBD2; size: .; V: TRBV6-1; J: TRBJ2-7; CDR3: CASLEREANEQYF; DNA: TGTGCCAGTCTAGAGCGGGAGGCAAACGAGCAGTACTTC
D: .; size: .; V: TRBV9; J: TRBJ1-1; CDR3: CASSAVGSTEAFF; DNA: TGTGCCAGCAGCGCGGTAGGGAGCACTGAAGCTTTCTTT
D: TRBD2; size: .; V: TRBV11-2; J: TRBJ2-7; CDR3: CASSFYLAGGGEQYF; DNA: TGTGCCAGCAGCTTCTACCTAGCGGGGGGTGGTGAGCAGTACTTC
D: .; size: .; V: TRBV19; J: TRBJ1-4; CDR3: CASSSPTRGGSEKLFF; DNA: TGTGCCAGTAGTAGTCCGACACGAGGTGGGAGTGAAAAACTGTTTTTT